This T cell receptor beta chain was profiled in a study of Graves' ophthalmopathy and Graves' hyperthyroidism. CDR1 and CDR2 from the germline V gene are SEHNR and FQNEAQ (reference sequence). V lost 1 base to trimming and J lost 6 bases, with 15 bases between them. CDR3 size: 15 residues. Scientists amplified the TCR beta CDR3 regions from RNA transcripts. HTBI-primed RT-PCR formed the first round, and a multiplex PCR formed the second. MiXCR, run by TCRdb on the multiplex PCR reads, gives a single entry per CDR3 protein. The table has around 1.1 million distinct CDR3 sequences, about two fifths seen once.

This receptor was taken from an adult man with Graves' hyperthyroidism. The sample was peripheral blood or thyroid tissue (not recorded which). The chain is built from TRBV7-9 and TRBJ1-1; perhaps TRBD1 as D (6 bases). The CDR3 reads CASSLGVRGRAEAFF. The CDR3, as DNA: TGTGCCAGCAGCTTAGGAGTCAGGGGTCGCGCTGAAGCTTTCTTT.